The 21 T cell receptor beta chains below come from one sample, sequenced in a study of blood T cell repertoires in COVID-19. Method: immunoSEQ multiplex PCR; TCRdb's copy keeps in-frame clones and lacks some. The sample consists of roughly 120,000 clones, less than 85% of them appearing once. The sample comprised peripheral blood. The receptors come from a man aged 45-65 years with acute or convalescent COVID-19.

The chain links TRBV3-1 (or the pseudogene TRBV3-2) to TRBJ2-5, with 7 bases lining up with TRBD2. This CDR3 has 18 amino acids. CDR1 is LGHDT, CDR2 YNNKEL, per germline (reference sequence). The V segment lost 4 bases and the J segment 2 bases; nucleotides outside the gene matches: 16. CDR3 DNA sequence: TGTGCCAGCAGCCCTCCCAGAAAGGAAGGGAGGGGACAAGAGACCCAGTACTTC. Its protein is CASSPPRKEGRGQETQYF.

The gene calls are TRBV19 and TRBJ2-2, with D unresolved. V was pared by 6 bases and J by 0 bases, with 8 bases between. This CDR3 has 14 residues. The germline V gene has CDR1 LNHDA and CDR2 SQIVND (reference sequence). For the CDR3, the DNA is TGTGCCAGTAGGCAGGAACCGAACACCGGGGAGCTGTTTTTT. It codes for CASRQEPNTGELFF.

The chain links TRBV30 to TRBJ2-5; weak D call: TRBD2 (5 bases). The germline CDR1 and CDR2 sequences are GTSNPN and SVGIG (reference sequence). Trimming shortened V by 5 bases and J by 2 bases, and 15 bases separated the two germline ends. This CDR3 spans 14 amino acids. The CDR3: CAWEALGNQETQYF. The DNA of the CDR3 is TGTGCCTGGGAGGCCCTCGGGAATCAAGAGACCCAGTACTTC.

This clone turned up a few times. CDR3 bases: TGCGCCAGCAGCTTGGCCCCGGGAATAGACAATGAGCAGTTCTTC. Amino acids: CASSLAPGIDNEQFF. This chain joins TRBV5-1 and TRBJ2-1, with D tentatively TRBD2 (5 bases). Germline loops: CDR1 SGHRS, CDR2 YFSETQ. The germline V and J ends were trimmed by 0 bases and 5 bases, with 12 bases remaining between them. The CDR3 length is 15 residues.

The chain is built from TRBV7-2 and TRBJ2-1; maybe TRBD2 (6 bases). Germline CDR1 SGHTA, CDR2 FQGNSA. V lost 11 bases and J 2 bases, leaving 22 bases between the germline ends. This CDR3 contains 16 residues. DNA for the CDR3: TGTGCCGCGAAGGGACTCCTTAATTGGCCCTACAATGAGCAGTTCTTC. It specifies CAAKGLLNWPYNEQFF.

The rearrangement links TRBV5-1 to TRBJ2-1, with 14 positions matching TRBD2. The CDR3 contains 17 residues. The V and J ends lost 4 bases and 2 bases, in that order; junction bases with no gene match: 5. Germline CDR1 SGHRS, CDR2 YFSETQ. This chain's CDR3 is CASSTLGLAGAYNEQFF. The CDR3 nucleotides are TGCGCCAGCAGCACACTGGGACTAGCGGGGGCCTACAATGAGCAGTTCTTC.

In its sample, this clone was seen a few times. The V gene is TRBV10-3, the J gene TRBJ2-2; 11 bases line up with TRBD1. The trim removed 10 bases at V and 7 bases at J, leaving 11 bases unmatched. CDR1 is ENHRY, CDR2 SYGVKD, per germline. The CDR3 totals 15 residues. CDR3 region: CATKYGTGGIGELFF. CDR3 sequence (DNA): TGTGCCACCAAGTACGGGACAGGGGGAATCGGGGAGCTGTTTTTT.

On this clone itself: This CDR3 is also generated by other DNA sequences in the sample. The chain combines TRBV9 with TRBJ2-7, with a weak D call TRBD1 (5 bases). V was cut by 1 base and J by 1 base, with 9 bases left in between. CDR1 and CDR2 from the germline V gene are SGDLS and YYNGEE. There are 14 residues in the CDR3. Written as DNA, the CDR3 is TGTGCCAGCAGCGTATCTCCAGGGTCCTACGAGCAGTACTTC. It encodes CASSVSPGSYEQYF.

This clone was counted ten times or more. The chain couples TRBV5-1 to TRBJ2-7; 8 bases line up with TRBD1. Germline CDR1 and CDR2: SGHRS and YFSETQ. CDR3 length: 14 amino acids. J gave up 0 bases and V 2 bases, and 1 base lay outside the gene matches. The CDR3 bases are TGCGCCAGCAGCTTCCAGGGGGCCTCCTACGAGCAGTACTTC. This encodes CASSFQGASYEQYF.

This sequence joins TRBV6-6 and TRBJ2-3; TRBD2 agrees at 7 bases. This CDR3 spans 18 amino acids. J gave up 0 bases and V 5 bases, and 14 bases lay outside the gene matches. Germline V gene sequence: CDR1 MNHNY, CDR2 SVGAGI (reference sequence). CDR3 amino acids: CASSLRPWGGDSTDTQYF. CDR3 DNA: TGTGCCAGCAGTCTGCGTCCATGGGGGGGGGATAGCACAGATACGCAGTATTTT.

The rearrangement links TRBV3-1 (or the pseudogene TRBV3-2) to TRBJ2-3, with D maybe TRBD2 (7 bases). V gave up 4 bases and J gave up 5 bases, with 16 bases separating them. The CDR3 spans 15 residues. The germline V gene has CDR1 LGHDT and CDR2 YNNKEL (reference sequence). DNA for the CDR3: TGTGCCAGCAGCCGAGGGGGGGACACTAGAGATACGCAGTATTTT. Translated: CASSRGGDTRDTQYF.

The chain links TRBV5-1 to TRBJ1-5; 7 positions match TRBD1. This CDR3 is built from 15 residues. Trimming took 0 bases from V and 3 from J; bases not matched to a gene: 3. Germline values: CDR1 SGHRS, CDR2 YFSETQ. CDR3 residues: CASSLEGQLNQPQHF. CDR3 coding DNA: TGCGCCAGCAGCTTGGAGGGACAGCTCAATCAGCCCCAGCATTTT.

This clone was found a few times. Other DNA sequences in the same sample also yield this CDR3. CDR3 nucleotide sequence: TGCGCCAGCAGCCCCGGACAGGCAGCCTACGAGCAGTACTTC. Protein: CASSPGQAAYEQYF. The rearrangement links TRBV5-1 to TRBJ2-7; 7 nucleotides match TRBD1. Germline CDR1 and CDR2: SGHRS and YFSETQ. V lost 4 bases, J lost 2 bases, and 6 bases stayed unmatched. The length of the CDR3 is 14 residues.

The V call is TRBV7-9, the J call TRBJ2-1; 7 bases are shared with TRBD1. This CDR3 is built from 13 residues. Losses at the gene ends were 6 bases for V and 13 bases for J; bases not matched to a gene: 12. Per the germline V gene, CDR1 is SEHNR and CDR2 is FQNEAQ (reference sequence). CDR3 nucleotides: TGTGCCAGCAGGGGCAGGTATAGGGGGCCACAGTTCTTC. Protein sequence: CASRGRYRGPQFF.

The chain recombines TRBV9 with TRBJ1-1; TRBD1 might be the D (6 bases). The ends were cut back, 0 bases at V and 4 bases at J, with 16 bases in the middle. Germline lookup yields CDR1 SGDLS and CDR2 YYNGEE. The CDR3 length is 16 residues. The CDR3 sequence is CASSVGGMGAPTEAFF. CDR3 DNA sequence: TGTGCCAGCAGCGTAGGGGGGATGGGGGCCCCCACTGAAGCTTTCTTT. Full variable domain (missing parts from reference TRBV9 and TRBJ1-1): DSGVTQTPKHLITATGQRVTLRCSPRSGDLSVYWYQQSLDQGLQFLIQYYNGEERAKGNILERFSAQQFPDLHSELNLSSLELGDSALYFCASSVGGMGAPTEAFFGQGTRLTVV.

Of note for this clone: This same CDR3 is encoded by further DNA sequences in the sample. The J gene is TRBJ2-2, the V gene TRBV19, with 8 bases aligning to TRBD1. Germline trimming cut 3 bases from V and 6 bases from J; bases unmatched to any gene: 6. This CDR3 comprises 15 residues. Germline values: CDR1 LNHDA, CDR2 SQIVND (reference sequence). This CDR3 reads CASSIGQGAAGELFF. CDR3 nucleotide sequence: TGTGCCAGTAGTATCGGGCAGGGGGCAGCCGGGGAGCTGTTTTTT.

The chain uses TRBV6-4 and TRBJ2-4, with unresolved D. This CDR3 is built from 12 residues. CDR1 and CDR2 (germline): MRHNA, SNTAGT. Trimming left V 0 bases short and J 11 bases short, with 8 bases between. The CDR3 nucleotides are TGTGCCAGCAGTGACTCTTCCGGTGTTCAGTACTTC. Its translation: CASSDSSGVQYF.

The chain carries TRBV7-8 and TRBJ2-7; tentatively, D is TRBD1 (7 bases). Germline CDR1 SGHVS, CDR2 FQNEAQ. V shed 4 bases and J shed 0 bases, with 13 bases lying between them. CDR3 length equals 15 residues. CDR3 amino acids: CASSSHRGLSYEQYF. DNA for the CDR3: TGTGCCAGCAGCTCCCACAGGGGACTCTCCTACGAGCAGTACTTC.

J is TRBJ1-5 and V is TRBV19, with TRBD1 identical over 9 bases. CDR3 size: 15 residues. V dropped 9 bases and J dropped 2; count of bases not matched to a gene: 8. CDR1 and CDR2 from the germline V gene are LNHDA and SQIVND (reference sequence). The CDR3: CASDRDREGNQPQHF. The CDR3 DNA reads as TGTGCCAGCGACCGGGACAGGGAAGGCAATCAGCCCCAGCATTTT. The full variable domain, with the rest looked up from reference TRBV19 and TRBJ1-5, is DGGITQSPKYLFRKEGQNVTLSCEQNLNHDAMYWYRQDPGQGLRLIYYSQIVNDFQKGDIAEGYSVSREKKESFPLTVTSAQKNPTAFYLCASDRDREGNQPQHFGDGTRLSIL.

This clone was seen only a few times. This same CDR3 is encoded by further DNA sequences in the sample. The CDR3 coding sequence is TGTGCCAGCAAAGGGACAGCATATGGCTACACCTTC. Amino acid sequence: CASKGTAYGYTF. The chain is built from TRBV2 and TRBJ1-2; TRBD1 matches at 7 bases. J was trimmed by 5 bases and V by 7 bases; bases with no gene match: 4. In germline, CDR1 is SNHLY, CDR2 FYNNEI. This CDR3 spans 12 amino acids.

The gene calls are TRBV6-5 and TRBJ2-4; 8 bases fit TRBD1. The V gene's germline CDR1 is MNHEY and CDR2 SVGAGI. There are 15 residues in the CDR3. V shed 0 bases and J 5 bases; nucleotides not matched to a gene: 3. The CDR3 nucleotides read TGTGCCAGCAGTTACTCGACAGGGGAGGAAAACATTCAGTACTTC. Translation gives CASSYSTGEENIQYF.